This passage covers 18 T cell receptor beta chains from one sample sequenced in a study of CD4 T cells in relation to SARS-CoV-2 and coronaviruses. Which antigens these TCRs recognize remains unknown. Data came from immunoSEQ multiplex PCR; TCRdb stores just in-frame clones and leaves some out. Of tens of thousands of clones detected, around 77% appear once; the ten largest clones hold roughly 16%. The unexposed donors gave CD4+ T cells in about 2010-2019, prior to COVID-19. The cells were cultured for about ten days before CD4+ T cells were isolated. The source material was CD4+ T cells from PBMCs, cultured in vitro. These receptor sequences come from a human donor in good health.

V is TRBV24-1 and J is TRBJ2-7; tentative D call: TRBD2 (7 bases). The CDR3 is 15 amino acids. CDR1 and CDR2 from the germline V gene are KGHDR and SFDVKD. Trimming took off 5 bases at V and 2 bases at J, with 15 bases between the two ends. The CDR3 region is CATSVNGGRTYEQYF. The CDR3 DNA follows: TGTGCCACCAGTGTTAACGGGGGGCGCACCTACGAGCAGTACTTC.

As DNA, the CDR3 is TGTGCCATCAGTGGGGAGGCTTCGAGCTCCTACAATGAGCAGTTCTTC. Encoded protein: CAISGEASSSYNEQFF. The chain recombines TRBV10-3 with TRBJ2-1, with D perhaps matching TRBD2 (6 bases). This CDR3 is built from 16 residues. Germline CDR1 ENHRY, CDR2 SYGVKD. V was clipped by 4 bases and J by 0 bases, with 13 bases between them.

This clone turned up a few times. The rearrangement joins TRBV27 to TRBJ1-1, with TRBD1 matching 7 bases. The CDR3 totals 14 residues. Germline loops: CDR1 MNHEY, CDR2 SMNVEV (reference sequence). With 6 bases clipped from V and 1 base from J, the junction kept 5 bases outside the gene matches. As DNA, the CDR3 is TGTGCCAGCAGGACCGGGACAGCGAACACTGAAGCTTTCTTT. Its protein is CASRTGTANTEAFF.

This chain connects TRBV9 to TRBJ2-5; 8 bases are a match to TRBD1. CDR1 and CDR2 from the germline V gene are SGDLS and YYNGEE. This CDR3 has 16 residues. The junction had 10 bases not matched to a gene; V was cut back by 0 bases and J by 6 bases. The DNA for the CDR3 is TGTGCCAGCAGCGTAGAGGAGACAGGGGTAGGGAAGACCCAGTACTTC. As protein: CASSVEETGVGKTQYF.

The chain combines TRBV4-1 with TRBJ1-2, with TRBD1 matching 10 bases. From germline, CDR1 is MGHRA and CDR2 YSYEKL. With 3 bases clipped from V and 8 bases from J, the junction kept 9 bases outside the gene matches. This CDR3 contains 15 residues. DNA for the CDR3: TGCGCCAGCAGCCAGGGACAGGGGAGGCTCGGAGGCTACACCTTC. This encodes CASSQGQGRLGGYTF.

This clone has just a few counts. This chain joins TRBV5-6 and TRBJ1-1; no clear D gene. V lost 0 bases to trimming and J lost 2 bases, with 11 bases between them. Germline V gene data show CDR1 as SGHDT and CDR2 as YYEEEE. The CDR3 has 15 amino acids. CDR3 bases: TGTGCCAGCAGCTTGGTAGGGATAAGTAACACTGAAGCTTTCTTT. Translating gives CASSLVGISNTEAFF.

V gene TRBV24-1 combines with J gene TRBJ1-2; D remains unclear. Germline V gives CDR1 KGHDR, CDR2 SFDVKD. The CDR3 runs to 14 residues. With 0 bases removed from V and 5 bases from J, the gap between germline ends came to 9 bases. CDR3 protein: CATSDLNSQYGYTF. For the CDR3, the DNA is TGTGCCACCAGTGATTTGAACAGCCAATATGGCTACACCTTC.

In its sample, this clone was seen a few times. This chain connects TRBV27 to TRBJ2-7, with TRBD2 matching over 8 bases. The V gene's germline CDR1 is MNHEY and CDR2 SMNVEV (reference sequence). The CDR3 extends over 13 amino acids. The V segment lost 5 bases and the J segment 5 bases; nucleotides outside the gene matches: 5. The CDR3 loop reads CASSRHGGDEQYF. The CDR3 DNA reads TGTGCCAGCAGTAGACACGGGGGGGACGAGCAGTACTTC.

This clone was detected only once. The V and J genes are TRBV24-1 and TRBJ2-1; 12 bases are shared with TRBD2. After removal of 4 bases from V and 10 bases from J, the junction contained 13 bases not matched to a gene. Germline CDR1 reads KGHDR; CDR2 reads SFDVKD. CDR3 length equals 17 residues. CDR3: CATSDQSLAGGLEEQFF. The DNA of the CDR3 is TGTGCCACCAGTGACCAAAGTCTAGCGGGAGGGTTAGAAGAGCAGTTCTTC.

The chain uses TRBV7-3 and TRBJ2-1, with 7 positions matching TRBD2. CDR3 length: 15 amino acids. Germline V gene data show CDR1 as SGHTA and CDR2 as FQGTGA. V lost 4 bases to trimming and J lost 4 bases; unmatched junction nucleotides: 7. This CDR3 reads CASSSTAGLYNEQFF. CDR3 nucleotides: TGTGCCAGCAGCTCGACCGCGGGACTATACAATGAGCAGTTCTTC.

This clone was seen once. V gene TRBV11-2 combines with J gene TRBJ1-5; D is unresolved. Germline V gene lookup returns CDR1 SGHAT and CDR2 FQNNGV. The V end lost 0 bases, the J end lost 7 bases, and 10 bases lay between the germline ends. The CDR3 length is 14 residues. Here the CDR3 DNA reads TGTGCCAGCAGCTTAGATCAAGCTTGGCAGCCCCAGCATTTT. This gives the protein CASSLDQAWQPQHF.

The CDR3 is CASNLEAGGGLGAFF. The CDR3 region has the DNA TGTGCCAGCAACTTAGAGGCAGGGGGCGGTTTAGGAGCTTTCTTT. The chain joins TRBV28 to TRBJ1-1; TRBD1 matches at 8 bases. Germline CDR1 MDHEN, CDR2 SYDVKM. Trimming took 7 bases from V and 10 from J; bases not matched to a gene: 17. CDR3 length equals 15 residues.

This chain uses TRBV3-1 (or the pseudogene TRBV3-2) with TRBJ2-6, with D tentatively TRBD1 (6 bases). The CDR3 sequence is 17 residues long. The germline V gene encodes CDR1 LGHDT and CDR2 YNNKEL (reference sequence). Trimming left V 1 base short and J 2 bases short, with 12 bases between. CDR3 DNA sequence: TGTGCCAGCAGCCAAGTGGGCAGGGGTACTGGGGCCAACGTCCTGACTTTC. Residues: CASSQVGRGTGANVLTF.

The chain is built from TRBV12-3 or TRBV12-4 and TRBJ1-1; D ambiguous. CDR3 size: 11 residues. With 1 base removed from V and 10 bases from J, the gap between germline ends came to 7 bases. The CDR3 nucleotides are TGTGCCAGCAGTTTAGACGGCCCAGCTTTCTTT. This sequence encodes CASSLDGPAFF.

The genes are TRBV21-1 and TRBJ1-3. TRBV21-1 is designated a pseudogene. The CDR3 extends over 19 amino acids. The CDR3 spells CASSTLSWCWGSSGNTIYF. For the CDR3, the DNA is TGTGCCAGCAGCACTTTGAGTTGGTGTTGGGGGAGCTCTGGAAACACCATATATTTT.

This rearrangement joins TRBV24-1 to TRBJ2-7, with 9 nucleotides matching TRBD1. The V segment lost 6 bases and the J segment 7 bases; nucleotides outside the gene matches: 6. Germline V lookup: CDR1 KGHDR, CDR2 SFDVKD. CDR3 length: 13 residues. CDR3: CATSTQGAREQYF. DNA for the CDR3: TGTGCCACCAGTACACAGGGGGCCAGAGAGCAGTACTTC.

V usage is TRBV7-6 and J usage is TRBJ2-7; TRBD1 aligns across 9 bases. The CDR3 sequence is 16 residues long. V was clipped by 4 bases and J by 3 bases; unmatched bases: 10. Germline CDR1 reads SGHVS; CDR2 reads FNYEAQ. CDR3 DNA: TGTGCCAGCAGCTCTCGACCGGGGACAGGGCACTACGAGCAGTACTTC. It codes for CASSSRPGTGHYEQYF.

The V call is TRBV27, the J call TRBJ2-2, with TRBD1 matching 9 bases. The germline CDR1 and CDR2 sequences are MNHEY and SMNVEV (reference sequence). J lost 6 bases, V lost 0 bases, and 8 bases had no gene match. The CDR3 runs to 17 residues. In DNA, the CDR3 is TGTGCCAGCAGTTTATCGCTGGACAGGGGTTGGGCCGGGGAGCTGTTTTTT. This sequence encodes CASSLSLDRGWAGELFF.